What follows is one TCR beta chain and its context. Its antigen remains unidentified. Germline assignment: CDR1 LNHDA and CDR2 SQIVND (reference sequence). The length of the CDR3 is 15 residues. V was cut by 5 bases and J by 1 base, with 12 bases left in between. Sequencing used immunoSEQ multiplex PCR; TCRdb keeps in-frame clones, though not all of them. There are about 78,000 clones in the sample; around nine tenths occur only once, and approximately 3% lies in the top ten. The record originates from a study of OX40 agonist ivuxolimab in advanced cancers. Study information: Ivuxolimab was administered intravenously to patients at 0.01 to 10 mg/kg every 2 weeks. Age averaged 60 years (range roughly 23 to 80), and 70% to 85% were male. Findings of the study overall: Clones of CD4+ and CD8+ blood T cells grew by week 6 at doses of 0.1 to 3.0 mg/kg.

This specimen consisted of CD4+ or CD8+ T cells sorted from blood, obtained in a trial of the OX40 agonist ivuxolimab. This chain joins TRBV19 and TRBJ1-5, with a weak D call TRBD1 (6 bases). This TCR was sampled from an adult with an advanced solid tumor such as melanoma, head and neck, liver or kidney cancer. CDR3 sequence reads: CASSLGGGSNQPQHF. In DNA, the CDR3 is TGTGCCAGTAGTCTTGGAGGGGGAAGCAATCAGCCCCAGCATTTT.